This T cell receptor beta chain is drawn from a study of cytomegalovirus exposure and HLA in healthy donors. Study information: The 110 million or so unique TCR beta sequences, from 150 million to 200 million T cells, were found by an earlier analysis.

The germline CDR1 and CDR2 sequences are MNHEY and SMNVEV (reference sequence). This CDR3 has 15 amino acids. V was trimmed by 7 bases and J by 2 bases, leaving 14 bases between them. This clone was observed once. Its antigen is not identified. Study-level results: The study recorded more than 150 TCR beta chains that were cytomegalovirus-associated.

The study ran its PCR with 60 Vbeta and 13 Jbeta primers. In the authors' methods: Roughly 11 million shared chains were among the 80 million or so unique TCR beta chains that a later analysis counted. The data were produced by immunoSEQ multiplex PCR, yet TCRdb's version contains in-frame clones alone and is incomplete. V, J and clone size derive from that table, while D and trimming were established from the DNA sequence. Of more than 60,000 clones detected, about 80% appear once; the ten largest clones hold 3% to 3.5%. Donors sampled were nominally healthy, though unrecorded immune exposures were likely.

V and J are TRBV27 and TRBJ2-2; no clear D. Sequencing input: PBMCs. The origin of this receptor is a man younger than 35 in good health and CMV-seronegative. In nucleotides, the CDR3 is TGTGCCAGCACCGCACTATTACTAAACACCGGGGAGCTGTTTTTT. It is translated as CASTALLLNTGELFF.